This is a list of T cell receptor beta chains from one sample in a study of T cell responses to AZD1222 COVID-19 vaccine. The method was immunoSEQ multiplex PCR; TCRdb's version includes in-frame clones alone and lacks a portion of them. In the table there are about 170,000 clones, roughly 92% of which are singletons. Sample: peripheral blood, taken on day 0 of AZD1222 vaccination. These TCRs come from an adult in good health. The CDR3 runs from the conserved cysteine through the conserved F or W. D genes are given only for firm matches. For some rows the clone size is stated as once, few or many, or as a class when expanded; others skip it.

NA | NA | TRBJ2-1 | TRBV30 | CACSQGRYNEQFF | TGTGCCTGTTCACAGGGTAGGTACAATGAGCAGTTCTTC
NA | NA | TRBJ2-1 | TRBV30 | CAWSMNEQFF | TGTGCCTGGAGTATGAATGAGCAGTTCTTC
NA | NA | TRBJ1-4 | TRBV5-1 | CASSPGGAGEKLFF | TGCGCCAGCAGCCCCGGGGGCGCCGGAGAAAAACTGTTTTTT
NA | TRBD1 | TRBJ2-5 | TRBV5-4 | CASSWDRAPGETQYF | TGTGCCAGCAGCTGGGACAGGGCACCAGGGGAGACCCAGTACTTC
NA | NA | TRBJ1-6 | TRBV30 | CAWSVQGRAKDSPLHF | TGTGCCTGGAGTGTACAAGGCAGGGCTAAGGATTCACCCCTCCACTTT
NA | TRBD1 | TRBJ2-4 | TRBV2 | CASNRQGAKNIQYF | TGTGCCAGCAACCGACAGGGAGCAAAAAACATTCAGTACTTC
NA | TRBD1 | TRBJ2-6 | TRBV7-2 | CASSRTGSSSGANVLTF | TGTGCCAGCAGCAGGACAGGGTCTAGCTCTGGGGCCAACGTCCTGACTTTC
once | NA | TRBJ1-2 | TRBV12-5 | CASGLWSNTGTRYGYTF | TGTGCTAGTGGTTTGTGGTCCAATACCGGGACTCGCTATGGCTACACCTTC
few | NA | TRBJ2-7 | TRBV6-1 | CASSESRYEQYF | TGTGCCAGCAGTGAAAGCCGCTACGAGCAGTACTTC
NA | NA | TRBJ1-1 | TRBV21-1 | CASSNGRANTEAFF | TGTGCCAGCAGCAATGGCAGGGCGAACACTGAAGCTTTCTTT
once | NA | TRBJ2-7 | TRBV30 | CAWKTTSAYEQYF | TGTGCCTGGAAGACTACCTCTGCCTACGAGCAGTACTTC